The 30 T cell receptor beta chains below were found in one sample sequenced in a study of PD-L1 blockade in urothelial cancer. Data came from immunoSEQ multiplex PCR; TCRdb stores just in-frame clones and leaves some out. The data show roughly 60,000 clones, with approximately 80% seen just once and about 4.5% held by the top ten. The sample was PBMCs, taken around atezolizumab (anti-PD-L1) treatment. These receptors came from a man in his 70s with urothelial cancer.

The V call is TRBV30, the J call TRBJ1-2; D is uncertain. CDR1 is GTSNPN, CDR2 SVGIG, per germline (reference sequence). This CDR3 has 15 amino acids. Trimming pared 4 bases from V and 9 bases from J, leaving 24 bases between. CDR3 nucleotide sequence: TGTGCCTGGATCCGCCGCGACGGCGGAAGTCTTAGCTACACCTTC. Encoded protein: CAWIRRDGGSLSYTF.

The gene calls are TRBV2 and TRBJ1-5; D gene uncertain. The CDR3 contains 13 residues. Germline V gene data show CDR1 as SNHLY and CDR2 as FYNNEI. Trimming pared 7 bases from V and 3 bases from J, leaving 10 bases between. CDR3 in DNA: TGTGCCAGCACTAGGATCCTCAATCAGCCCCAGCATTTT. It encodes CASTRILNQPQHF.

This chain links TRBV5-1 with TRBJ1-4, with 7 bases identical to TRBD1. The junction had 5 bases not matched to a gene; V was cut back by 4 bases and J by 5 bases. The germline gives CDR1 SGHRS, CDR2 YFSETQ. This CDR3 spans 14 amino acids. The CDR3 reads CASSRTGGNEKLFF. In DNA form, the CDR3 reads TGCGCCAGCAGCCGGACAGGTGGAAATGAAAAACTGTTTTTT.

The J gene is TRBJ2-3, the V gene TRBV5-6; D call uncertain. Trimming stripped 4 bases from V and 3 bases from J, with 3 bases between. Germline CDR1 SGHDT, CDR2 YYEEEE. This CDR3 spans 11 amino acids. CDR3 sequence: CASSTTDTQYF. The DNA of the CDR3 is TGTGCCAGCAGCACAACAGATACGCAGTATTTT.

The chain has TRBV28 and TRBJ2-5; TRBD1 matches at 11 bases. The ends lost 6 bases at V and 5 bases at J; junction bases unmatched: 11. Germline V CDR1 and CDR2: MDHEN, SYDVKM. The CDR3 extends over 16 amino acids. CDR3 DNA: TGTGCCAGCAGCTCGAGGACAGGGGGCTTTAGGGAGACCCAGTACTTC. Protein sequence: CASSSRTGGFRETQYF.

J is TRBJ2-7 and V is TRBV9, with TRBD1 as a possible D gene (6 bases). The V end was cut by 6 bases, the J end by 3 bases, with 19 bases between. In germline, CDR1 is SGDLS, CDR2 YYNGEE. This CDR3 comprises 15 residues. CDR3 in DNA: TGTGCCAGCACCCCCGGGACACTTCCGAACTACGAGCAGTACTTC. It specifies CASTPGTLPNYEQYF.

The V gene is TRBV7-2, the J gene TRBJ2-5, with 7 bases fitting TRBD2. The CDR3 has 14 amino acids. CDR1 and CDR2 (germline): SGHTA, FQGNSA. The J segment lost 1 base and the V segment lost 3 bases, leaving 2 bases of the junction unmatched. The CDR3 sequence is CASSFASGQETQYF. DNA of the CDR3: TGTGCCAGCAGCTTCGCTAGCGGCCAAGAGACCCAGTACTTC.

The rearrangement links TRBV5-1 to TRBJ1-1, with a possible D match to TRBD1 (5 bases). The length of the CDR3 is 17 residues. V was clipped by 1 base and J by 4 bases, with 20 bases between them. Per germline, CDR1 SGHRS and CDR2 YFSETQ. The CDR3 sequence: CASSLRSRGERVTEAFF. CDR3 nucleotides: TGCGCCAGCAGCTTGCGATCTAGAGGGGAGCGGGTCACTGAAGCTTTCTTT.

This clone was seen just once. The gene calls are TRBV5-6 and TRBJ1-3, with 8 bases that match TRBD1. Losses at the gene ends were 4 bases for V and 0 bases for J; bases not matched to a gene: 9. The CDR3 is 17 amino acids. CDR1 SGHDT and CDR2 YYEEEE come from the germline V gene. This CDR3 is CASSRDRRTPSGNTIYF. As DNA, the CDR3 is TGTGCCAGCAGCCGGGACAGGCGTACCCCCTCTGGAAACACCATATATTTT.

The rearrangement uses TRBV28 and TRBJ1-5; no reliable D call. Looked up from germline, CDR1 is MDHEN and CDR2 is SYDVKM. The V gene lost 2 bases and the J gene lost 5 bases, with 10 bases spanning the gap. CDR3 length equals 14 residues. The CDR3 coding sequence is TGTGCCAGCAGTTTAGCGGAGGACGATCAGCCCCAGCATTTT. Translating gives CASSLAEDDQPQHF. Drawing the rest from reference TRBV28 and TRBJ1-5, the complete variable domain is DVKVTQSSRYLVKRTGEKVFLECVQDMDHENMFWYRQDPGLGLRLIYFSYDVKMKEKGDIPEGYSVSREKKERFSLILESASTNQTSMYLCASSLAEDDQPQHFGDGTRLSIL.

The chain's CDR3 is CASSRRTGLDQPQHF. CDR3 nucleotide sequence: TGTGCCAGCAGCAGACGGACAGGGCTTGATCAGCCCCAGCATTTT. V usage is TRBV7-2 and J usage is TRBJ1-5, with TRBD1 identical over 8 bases. The ends lost 5 bases at V and 5 bases at J; junction bases unmatched: 8. This CDR3 spans 15 amino acids. Per germline, CDR1 SGHTA and CDR2 FQGNSA.

This chain connects TRBV5-5 to TRBJ2-7; D might be TRBD1 (6 bases). Germline V gene sequence: CDR1 SGHKS, CDR2 YYEKEE (reference sequence). This CDR3 is 13 amino acids long. The V end was cut by 0 bases, the J end by 5 bases, with 9 bases between. The CDR3 nucleotides are TGTGCCAGCAGCTTGGACAGGGCCGACGAGCAGTACTTC. It encodes CASSLDRADEQYF. Together with reference TRBV5-5 and TRBJ2-7, the CDR3 gives the full variable domain: DAGVTQSPTHLIKTRGQQVTLRCSPISGHKSVSWYQQVLGQGPQFIFQYYEKEERGRGNFPDRFSARQFPNYSSELNVNALLLGDSALYLCASSLDRADEQYFGPGTRLTVT.

The DNA of the CDR3 is TGTGCCAGTAGCCGGGCAGGGATCACAGATACGCAGTATTTT. Its protein is CASSRAGITDTQYF. The chain combines TRBV19 with TRBJ2-3; TRBD1 might be the D (5 bases). V was shortened by 6 bases and J by 2 bases, with 12 bases between the two germline ends. CDR1 is LNHDA and CDR2 is SQIVND in the germline V gene (reference sequence). The CDR3 covers 14 residues.

The V call is TRBV6-4, the J call TRBJ1-5, with D unresolved. With 2 bases removed from V and 9 bases from J, the gap between germline ends came to 14 bases. Germline V lookup: CDR1 MRHNA, CDR2 SNTAGT. The CDR3 runs 14 residues. CDR3 region: CASSDGAGRGPQHF. The CDR3 nucleotides are TGTGCCAGCAGTGACGGAGCGGGCCGGGGGCCCCAGCATTTT.

The chain links TRBV10-3 to TRBJ2-1; TRBD1 might be the D (5 bases). With 1 base removed from V and 1 base from J, the gap between germline ends came to 8 bases. The CDR3 sequence is 15 residues long. Germline V gene lookup returns CDR1 ENHRY and CDR2 SYGVKD. CDR3 residues: CAISEYRSSYNEQFF. In DNA, the CDR3 is TGTGCCATCAGTGAGTACAGGTCTTCCTACAATGAGCAGTTCTTC.

V is TRBV7-2 and J is TRBJ2-1, with TRBD2 matching over 14 bases. The length of the CDR3 is 14 residues. J gave up 12 bases and V 1 base, and 2 bases lay outside the gene matches. Germline CDR1 is SGHTA and CDR2 is FQGNSA. The CDR3 reads CASSLGLAGGGQFF. The CDR3 bases are TGTGCCAGCAGCTTAGGACTAGCGGGAGGGGGGCAGTTCTTC.

V usage is TRBV2 and J usage is TRBJ1-1; 8 positions agree with TRBD1. Germline trimming cut 8 bases from V and 1 base from J; bases unmatched to any gene: 3. Germline V CDR1 and CDR2: SNHLY, FYNNEI. The CDR3 length is 13 residues. CDR3 amino acids: CASVGTGNTEAFF. In DNA form, the CDR3 reads TGTGCCAGCGTCGGGACAGGGAACACTGAAGCTTTCTTT.

This rearrangement joins TRBV5-1 to TRBJ2-3, with TRBD2 matching over 15 bases. This CDR3 region has 16 residues. With V trimmed by 3 bases and J by 5 bases, 4 bases remained unmatched. Germline loops: CDR1 SGHRS, CDR2 YFSETQ. CDR3 sequence reads: CASSWTSGRDGDTQYF. CDR3 DNA: TGCGCCAGCAGCTGGACTAGCGGGAGGGATGGAGATACGCAGTATTTT.

The chain is built from TRBV7-9 and TRBJ1-5, with D hard to call. Germline V gene data show CDR1 as SEHNR and CDR2 as FQNEAQ (reference sequence). Trimming left V 6 bases short and J 0 bases short, with 9 bases between. CDR3 length: 14 amino acids. The CDR3 is CASSGPGSNQPQHF. CDR3 nucleotide sequence: TGTGCCAGCAGTGGGCCCGGTAGCAATCAGCCCCAGCATTTT.

This clone is a singleton in its sample. The chain employs TRBV18 and TRBJ2-5, with 7 bases identical to TRBD1. CDR3 length: 14 amino acids. V dropped 1 base and J dropped 3; count of bases not matched to a gene: 2. CDR1 and CDR2 from the germline V gene are KGHSH and LQKENI. As DNA, the CDR3 is TGTGCCAGCTCACCACGACAGGGTAAAGAGACCCAGTACTTC. This encodes CASSPRQGKETQYF.

This clone showed up just once. This CDR3 reads CASSLVAGDSAEAFF. CDR3 coding DNA: TGTGCCAGCAGCTTAGTTGCAGGGGATTCAGCTGAAGCTTTCTTT. This chain links TRBV7-8 with TRBJ1-1; possibly TRBD1 for D (6 bases). Germline V gene sequence: CDR1 SGHVS, CDR2 FQNEAQ. The CDR3 is 15 residues long. V was clipped by 1 base and J by 6 bases, with 15 bases between them.

This chain joins TRBV18 and TRBJ2-3; the D is unclear. From germline, CDR1 is KGHSH and CDR2 LQKENI. The CDR3 is made up of 14 amino acids. V lost 6 bases to trimming and J lost 0 bases, with 10 bases between them. The DNA for the CDR3 is TGTGCCAGCTCCTCGTGGGCCAGCACAGATACGCAGTATTTT. Its protein is CASSSWASTDTQYF.

V and J are TRBV5-1 and TRBJ1-1; D call uncertain. The CDR3 is 12 residues long. CDR1 is SGHRS, CDR2 YFSETQ, per germline. V was clipped by 0 bases and J by 9 bases, with 9 bases between them. The CDR3 sequence: CASSLEQQKAFF. CDR3 nucleotide sequence: TGCGCCAGCAGCTTGGAACAGCAAAAAGCTTTCTTT.

The chain's CDR3 is CASSLAGTGAGELFF. CDR3 bases: TGTGCCAGCAGCTTGGCCGGGACAGGGGCCGGGGAGCTGTTTTTT. The V gene is TRBV5-4, the J gene TRBJ2-2; 10 bases are a match to TRBD1. Looked up from germline, CDR1 is SGHNT and CDR2 is YYREEE (reference sequence). This CDR3 is 15 amino acids long. With V trimmed by 0 bases and J by 6 bases, 2 bases remained unmatched.

This clone was recorded only once. V and J are TRBV5-1 and TRBJ2-3; tentative D call: TRBD1 (6 bases). In germline, CDR1 is SGHRS, CDR2 YFSETQ. Trimming cost V 3 bases and J 4 bases, with 15 bases left between them. The CDR3 runs 15 residues. CDR3 loop: CASSSLQGPSDTQYF. DNA of the CDR3: TGCGCCAGCAGCTCCCTACAGGGCCCCTCAGATACGCAGTATTTT.

This chain uses TRBV7-9 with TRBJ2-5, with 10 bases aligning to TRBD2. The ends lost 1 base at V and 3 bases at J; junction bases unmatched: 8. The germline V gene encodes CDR1 SEHNR and CDR2 FQNEAQ (reference sequence). The CDR3 totals 17 residues. The CDR3, as DNA: TGTGCCAGCAGCTTAGAGGCTAGCGGGAGAGGAGAAGAGACCCAGTACTTC. Amino acids: CASSLEASGRGEETQYF.

The chain carries TRBV10-1 and TRBJ2-7, with a possible D match to TRBD1 (5 bases). CDR1 and CDR2 from the germline V gene are WNHNN and SYGVQD (reference sequence). The V and J ends lost 6 bases and 0 bases respectively, with 9 bases between them. This CDR3 has 13 amino acids. The CDR3 reads CASRDTTSYEQYF. CDR3 nucleotide sequence: TGCGCCAGCAGGGACACAACCTCCTACGAGCAGTACTTC.

The chain recombines TRBV5-1 with TRBJ2-7, with a tentative D call TRBD1 (5 bases). The CDR3 is 14 amino acids. Germline CDR1 and CDR2: SGHRS and YFSETQ. Trimming took 1 base from V and 2 from J, leaving 10 bases between them. The CDR3 sequence: CASSLWQGAYEQYF. The CDR3 nucleotides are TGCGCCAGCAGCTTGTGGCAGGGCGCCTACGAGCAGTACTTC.

The CDR3 bases are TGTGCCAGCAGCTCACGGACAGGGGGCTACGAGCAGTACTTC. This codes for CASSSRTGGYEQYF. The rearrangement uses TRBV5-4 and TRBJ2-7; TRBD1 matches 10 bases. CDR3 length: 14 amino acids. CDR1 and CDR2 (germline): SGHNT, YYREEE (reference sequence). V lost 3 bases to trimming and J lost 3 bases; unmatched junction nucleotides: 3.

This clone was counted between two and nine times. This chain joins TRBV9 and TRBJ2-1, with D tentatively TRBD2 (5 bases). Trimming removed 2 bases from V and 6 bases from J, with 12 bases in between. There are 14 residues in the CDR3. Germline CDR1 and CDR2: SGDLS and YYNGEE. CDR3 protein: CASSVREIINEQFF. CDR3 nucleotides: TGTGCCAGCAGCGTGAGGGAGATTATCAATGAGCAGTTCTTC.